The clone carrying this TCR beta chain was counted ten times or more. Its antigen remains unidentified. The CDR3 length is 14 residues. J gave up 8 bases and V 5 bases, and 8 bases lay outside the gene matches. CDR1 and CDR2 from the germline V gene are SGHTA and FQGNSA. The data are from a study of T cell repertoires in cytomegalovirus infection. Study background: Recently identified HLA-C-restricted CMV epitopes and well-studied HLA-B-restricted CMV epitopes were used by the study. Public TCR beta signatures provided an indication of both CMV infection and a matching HLA type.

TCRdb re-derived calls from the reads in MiXCR, one entry per CDR3 protein. The sample holds hundreds of thousands of distinct CDR3 sequences, less than 35% seen once. Study-level results: It was HLA-C-restricted CMV-specific TCR beta clonotypes that dominated the response ex vivo. Identification of carriers of CMV plus the relevant HLA was achieved through cumulative public TCR beta family frequency.

The chain is built from TRBV7-2 and TRBJ1-2; TRBD1 aligns across 10 bases. Sequenced here: cultured CD8+ T cells from PBMCs, sampled from culture after CMV antigen stimulation. The sequence was collected from a human donor in good health (CMV status not recorded). Some clones in this sample may be carry-over from other donors' samples. The CDR3 DNA reads TGTGCCAGCAGCCCCCGGGACAGGGGAGGAGGCTACACCTTC. It translates to CASSPRDRGGGYTF.